A selection of T cell receptor beta chains follows, all from one sample in a study of beta chain features in type 1 diabetes. Some clones are missing from TCRdb's copy, which holds only in-frame ones; the method was immunoSEQ multiplex PCR. The table lists about 350,000 clones, roughly a fifth of them singletons. Sequencing was carried out using naive CD4+ T cells from blood. Source of these receptors: a woman aged 18 to 35 in good health. The CDR3 runs from the conserved cysteine through the conserved F or W. Each record gives: clone size, D gene, CDR3 length, J gene, V gene, CDR3 DNA, CDR3 protein. The D gene is left open where the match is weak. The size field is filled for only some rows; it gives once, few, many or a size class.

size: NA; D: TRBD2; length: 17; J: TRBJ2-1; V: TRBV15; DNA: TGTGCCACCAGCAAGGGTAGCGGGAGCCCGGCGGGCAATGAGCAGTTCTTC; CDR3: CATSKGSGSPAGNEQFF
size: few; D: TRBD1; length: 14; J: TRBJ2-2; V: TRBV30; DNA: TGTGCCTGGAGTTGGACAGGGAGCACCGGGGAGCTGTTTTTT; CDR3: CAWSWTGSTGELFF
size: NA; D: TRBD2; length: 14; J: TRBJ2-3; V: TRBV2; DNA: TGTGCCAGCAGTAGAGCGGGGAGCACAGATACGCAGTATTTT; CDR3: CASSRAGSTDTQYF
size: few; D: NA; length: 14; J: TRBJ1-5; V: TRBV6-5; DNA: TGTGCCAGCAGTCGTCAGGGAAGACAACAGCCCCAGCATTTT; CDR3: CASSRQGRQQPQHF
size: few; D: NA; length: 15; J: TRBJ2-1; V: TRBV9; DNA: TGTGCCAGCAGCCGACAGACTAGCTCCTACAATGAGCAGTTCTTC; CDR3: CASSRQTSSYNEQFF
size: NA; D: TRBD2; length: 14; J: TRBJ2-1; V: TRBV5-4; DNA: TGTGCCAGCAGCTCGCCTAGCGGGGGCAATGAGCAGTTCTTC; CDR3: CASSSPSGGNEQFF
size: NA; D: TRBD1; length: 13; J: TRBJ2-5; V: TRBV30; DNA: TGTGCCTGGAGTGGGACAGGGACCGAGACCCAGTACTTC; CDR3: CAWSGTGTETQYF
size: NA; D: NA; length: 13; J: TRBJ1-1; V: TRBV2; DNA: TGTGCCAGCAGGGGGCCTCAGGGCACTGAAGCTTTCTTT; CDR3: CASRGPQGTEAFF
size: NA; D: NA; length: 15; J: TRBJ2-1; V: TRBV7-3; DNA: TGTGCCAGCAGCTTAGCGGGGATGCCCTACAATGAGCAGTTCTTC; CDR3: CASSLAGMPYNEQFF
size: NA; D: TRBD1; length: 18; J: TRBJ1-2; V: TRBV7-9; DNA: TGTGCCAGCAGCTCTTACCTACCTACAGGGGGCGTGGGCTATGGCTACACCTTC; CDR3: CASSSYLPTGGVGYGYTF
size: NA; D: NA; length: 14; J: TRBJ1-2; V: TRBV9; DNA: TGTGCCAGCAGCGTATCCTTAAGGGGTGATGGCTACACCTTC; CDR3: CASSVSLRGDGYTF
size: NA; D: TRBD2; length: 16; J: TRBJ2-3; V: TRBV9; DNA: TGTGCCAGCAGCCGACTTCACGGCGGGGGAACAGATACGCAGTATTTT; CDR3: CASSRLHGGGTDTQYF
size: few; D: NA; length: 14; J: TRBJ2-4; V: TRBV11-1; DNA: TGTGCCAGCAGCCAGAGCTCCGGAGGGAACATTCAGTACTTC; CDR3: CASSQSSGGNIQYF
size: NA; D: TRBD2; length: 15; J: TRBJ2-3; V: TRBV9; DNA: TGTGCCAGCAGTAAACTAGCGGGGGGCACAGATACGCAGTATTTT; CDR3: CASSKLAGGTDTQYF
size: few; D: NA; length: 15; J: TRBJ1-1; V: TRBV4-3; DNA: TGCGCCAGCAGCCAAGATGGCCGTATGAACACTGAAGCTTTCTTT; CDR3: CASSQDGRMNTEAFF
size: few; D: TRBD2; length: 14; J: TRBJ2-7; V: TRBV15; DNA: TGTGCCACCAGCAACCGACTAGCTGGGGCCGAGCAGTACTTC; CDR3: CATSNRLAGAEQYF
size: NA; D: NA; length: 12; J: TRBJ2-1; V: TRBV19; DNA: TGTGCCAGTAGGGCTTTGGGCCGGGAGCAGTTCTTC; CDR3: CASRALGREQFF
size: NA; D: TRBD1; length: 19; J: TRBJ1-5; V: TRBV2; DNA: TGTGCCAGCACTTTCTCTACCGGGACAGGGGGTAATAGCAATCAGCCCCAGCATTTT; CDR3: CASTFSTGTGGNSNQPQHF
size: NA; D: NA; length: 14; J: TRBJ2-5; V: TRBV15; DNA: TGTGCCACCAGCAGAGATCCAGGGCCGGAGACCCAGTACTTC; CDR3: CATSRDPGPETQYF
size: NA; D: NA; length: 15; J: TRBJ1-1; V: TRBV18; DNA: TGTGCCAGCTCACCACCCGTGACAACGAACACTGAAGCTTTCTTT; CDR3: CASSPPVTTNTEAFF
size: NA; D: TRBD1; length: 16; J: TRBJ2-7; V: TRBV7-9; DNA: TGTGCCAGCAGCTCATGGTCCGGGACAGGGGAGGACGAGCAGTACTTC; CDR3: CASSSWSGTGEDEQYF
size: few; D: NA; length: 15; J: TRBJ2-5; V: TRBV21-1; DNA: TGTGCCCCTTCGGGGGTAGCGGGGGAGCAAGAGACCCAGTACTTC; CDR3: CAPSGVAGEQETQYF
size: NA; D: NA; length: 12; J: TRBJ1-1; V: TRBV30; DNA: TGTGCCTGGAGATCCACTAACACTGAAGCTTTCTTT; CDR3: CAWRSTNTEAFF
size: NA; D: TRBD1; length: 16; J: TRBJ1-1; V: TRBV30; DNA: TGTGCCTGGAATAGCCGTCCCGGCAGGGGGCGGACTGAAGCTTTCTTT; CDR3: CAWNSRPGRGRTEAFF
size: NA; D: NA; length: 11; J: TRBJ2-7; V: TRBV20-1; DNA: TGCAGTGCCAACAGGGCCTACGAGCAGTACTTC; CDR3: CSANRAYEQYF
size: NA; D: TRBD2; length: 15; J: TRBJ2-1; V: TRBV7-9; DNA: TGTGCCAGCAGCTTAGGGTCCAGCGGGGGAAATGAGCAGTTCTTC; CDR3: CASSLGSSGGNEQFF
size: few; D: TRBD1; length: 12; J: TRBJ1-2; V: TRBV30; DNA: TGTGCCTGTGAAGGGACAGCATATGGCTACACCTTC; CDR3: CACEGTAYGYTF
size: NA; D: NA; length: 12; J: TRBJ1-2; V: TRBV7-9; DNA: TGTGCCAGCAGCCGGGGTGACTATGGCTACACCTTC; CDR3: CASSRGDYGYTF
size: few; D: TRBD1; length: 16; J: TRBJ1-1; V: TRBV30; DNA: TGTGCCTGGAGTCTCCGGGACAGGGAGGCTTGCGCTGAAGCTTTCTTT; CDR3: CAWSLRDREACAEAFF
size: NA; D: NA; length: 13; J: TRBJ2-3; V: TRBV5-1; DNA: TGCGCCAGCAGCGACGGGCAAGGGGTGACGCAGTATTTT; CDR3: CASSDGQGVTQYF
size: NA; D: TRBD2; length: 11; J: TRBJ2-7; V: TRBV30; DNA: TGTGCCTTGGGGACTATCTACGAGCAGTACTTC; CDR3: CALGTIYEQYF
size: few; D: NA; length: 14; J: TRBJ2-5; V: TRBV7-9; DNA: TGTGCCAGCAGCTTAGGCACCCAGGGCGAGACCCAGTACTTC; CDR3: CASSLGTQGETQYF
size: few; D: NA; length: 12; J: TRBJ1-2; V: TRBV2; DNA: TGTGCCAGCAGTGCAGGGAGGGGTGGCTACACCTTC; CDR3: CASSAGRGGYTF
size: few; D: TRBD1; length: 14; J: TRBJ1-2; V: TRBV7-9; DNA: TGTGCCAGTCCAACCGGGACAGGAAACTATGGCTACACCTTC; CDR3: CASPTGTGNYGYTF
size: NA; D: TRBD1; length: 16; J: TRBJ2-7; V: TRBV7-9; DNA: TGTGCCAGCAGCTCACAGGGGGCCAAGAGCTCCTACGAGCAGTACTTC; CDR3: CASSSQGAKSSYEQYF
size: once; D: NA; length: 13; J: TRBJ1-5; V: TRBV7-2; DNA: TGTGCCAGCAGCTTATCCGGTGATCAGCCCCAGCATTTT; CDR3: CASSLSGDQPQHF
size: NA; D: NA; length: 16; J: TRBJ2-6; V: TRBV7-9; DNA: TGTGCCAGCAGCTTAGAGGGAGGATCTGGGGCCAACGTCCTGACTTTC; CDR3: CASSLEGGSGANVLTF
size: NA; D: NA; length: 13; J: TRBJ1-2; V: TRBV5-4; DNA: TGTGCCAGCAGCTTGTTTCAGGGGAATGGCTACACCTTC; CDR3: CASSLFQGNGYTF
size: few; D: NA; length: 13; J: TRBJ2-7; V: TRBV18; DNA: TGTGCCAGCTCACGGGGGCTGGGTTACGAGCAGTACTTC; CDR3: CASSRGLGYEQYF
size: NA; D: TRBD1; length: 15; J: TRBJ2-1; V: TRBV6-5; DNA: TGTGCCAGCAGTTATGGGACAGGCATGGGGAATGAGCAGTTCTTC; CDR3: CASSYGTGMGNEQFF
size: few; D: NA; length: 14; J: TRBJ2-2; V: TRBV4-3; DNA: TGCGCCAGCAGCCAAGGACGGGGATCCGGGGAGCTGTTTTTT; CDR3: CASSQGRGSGELFF
size: few; D: TRBD2; length: 16; J: TRBJ2-3; V: TRBV7-9; DNA: TGTGCCAGCAACCCCGGGACTAGCGGGAGGGCCTATACGCAGTATTTT; CDR3: CASNPGTSGRAYTQYF
size: few; D: NA; length: 13; J: TRBJ2-7; V: TRBV30; DNA: TGTGCCTGGAGTTCTAAAAGCTCCTACGAGCAGTACTTC; CDR3: CAWSSKSSYEQYF
size: few; D: NA; length: 14; J: TRBJ1-5; V: TRBV7-3; DNA: TGTGCCAGCAGCCCCAGTGGGGGAGGTCAGCCCCAGCATTTT; CDR3: CASSPSGGGQPQHF
size: NA; D: TRBD2; length: 15; J: TRBJ2-1; V: TRBV4-1; DNA: TGCGCCAGCAGCCCTTCGAGGGAGGGGCGCTATGAGCAGTTCTTC; CDR3: CASSPSREGRYEQFF
size: few; D: TRBD2; length: 15; J: TRBJ2-7; V: TRBV5-1; DNA: TGCGCCAGCAGCTTGGTTGCGGGAGTAGGATACGAGCAGTACTTC; CDR3: CASSLVAGVGYEQYF
size: few; D: TRBD2; length: 15; J: TRBJ2-1; V: TRBV5-4; DNA: TGTGCCAGCAGCTTGCGAGCGGGGGCCTACAATGAGCAGTTCTTC; CDR3: CASSLRAGAYNEQFF
size: NA; D: NA; length: 17; J: TRBJ2-1; V: TRBV5-1; DNA: TGCGCCAGCAGTCCCCCAAGCGGTTGGAGCTCCTACAATGAGCAGTTCTTC; CDR3: CASSPPSGWSSYNEQFF